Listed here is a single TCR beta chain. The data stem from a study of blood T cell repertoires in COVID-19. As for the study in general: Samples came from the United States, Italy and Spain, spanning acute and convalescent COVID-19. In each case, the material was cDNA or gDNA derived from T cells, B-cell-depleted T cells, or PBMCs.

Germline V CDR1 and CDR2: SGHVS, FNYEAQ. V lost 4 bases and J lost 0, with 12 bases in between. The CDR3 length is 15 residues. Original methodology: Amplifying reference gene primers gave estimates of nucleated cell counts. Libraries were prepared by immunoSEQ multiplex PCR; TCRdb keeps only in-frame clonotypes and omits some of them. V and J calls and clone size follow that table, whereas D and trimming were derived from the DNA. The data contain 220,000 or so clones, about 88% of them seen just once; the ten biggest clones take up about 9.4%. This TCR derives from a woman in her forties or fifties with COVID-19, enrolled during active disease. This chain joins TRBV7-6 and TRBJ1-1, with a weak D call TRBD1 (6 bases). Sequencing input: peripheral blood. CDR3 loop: CASSSGGAMNTEAFF. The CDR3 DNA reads TGTGCCAGCAGCTCCGGGGGGGCGATGAACACTGAAGCTTTCTTT.